This entry lists 12 T cell receptor beta chains sequenced from one sample in a study of cytomegalovirus exposure and HLA in healthy donors. The PCR used 60 Vbeta and 13 Jbeta primers. TCRdb's copy holds only in-frame clones and misses some; the assay was immunoSEQ multiplex PCR. The table includes some 150,000 clones, about 10% detected once. Specimen: PBMCs. The receptors derive from a woman in her thirties or forties in good health and CMV-seropositive.

The chain is built from TRBV10-3 and TRBJ1-5; TRBD1 matches at 12 bases. Losses at the gene ends were 6 bases for V and 6 bases for J; bases not matched to a gene: 6. Germline values: CDR1 ENHRY, CDR2 SYGVKD. This CDR3 comprises 15 residues. The CDR3 here is CAIRGGQGAGQPQHF. CDR3 in DNA: TGTGCCATCAGAGGGGGACAGGGGGCAGGTCAGCCCCAGCATTTT.

The genes are TRBV5-1 and TRBJ2-5; 10 positions agree with TRBD2. CDR1 and CDR2 (germline): SGHRS, YFSETQ. V was pared by 7 bases and J by 5 bases, with 20 bases of the junction left unmatched. This CDR3 region has 18 residues. For the CDR3, the DNA is TGCGCCAGCGGTCCGCTGGGGCCAGCGGGGGGGCCTGGGGAGACCCAGTACTTC. Residues: CASGPLGPAGGPGETQYF.

This clone was counted a few times. V usage is TRBV5-4 and J usage is TRBJ1-2, with a weak D call TRBD1 (5 bases). V was pared by 2 bases and J by 7 bases, with 12 bases between. The V gene's germline CDR1 is SGHNT and CDR2 YYREEE (reference sequence). The CDR3 has 13 amino acids. CDR3: CASSFAGVFGYTF. CDR3 in DNA: TGTGCCAGCAGCTTTGCGGGGGTGTTTGGCTACACCTTC.

This clone has just a few counts. V and J are TRBV6-1 and TRBJ2-3; 13 bases match TRBD2. V trimming: 1 base; J trimming: 0 bases; junction bases outside the gene matches: 1. The V gene's germline CDR1 is MNHNS and CDR2 SASEGT. The CDR3 totals 17 residues. CDR3 in amino acids: CASSEVTSGRSTDTQYF. The CDR3 region has the DNA TGTGCCAGCAGTGAAGTGACTAGCGGGAGGAGCACAGATACGCAGTATTTT.

V gene TRBV6-5 combines with J gene TRBJ1-1, with 7 bases that match TRBD1. V was pared by 7 bases and J by 1 base, with 6 bases of the junction left unmatched. Per the germline V gene, CDR1 is MNHEY and CDR2 is SVGAGI. The CDR3 runs 14 residues. The CDR3 spells CASTQGRSNTEAFF. The CDR3 nucleotides are TGTGCCAGCACACAGGGGAGGTCGAACACTGAAGCTTTCTTT.

This clone was counted between two and nine times. The CDR3 is CASSLGGTGNSPLHF. The CDR3 nucleotides read TGTGCCAGCAGCTTGGGTGGGACAGGGAACTCACCCCTCCACTTT. This rearrangement joins TRBV5-8 to TRBJ1-6, with TRBD1 matching over 9 bases. Germline V gene data show CDR1 as SGHTS and CDR2 as YDEGEE. The CDR3 is made up of 15 amino acids. The trim removed 0 bases at V and 10 bases at J, leaving 5 bases unmatched.

This clone was seen a handful of times. The rearrangement uses TRBV7-2 and TRBJ2-7; the match to TRBD2 covers 11 bases. From germline, CDR1 is SGHTA and CDR2 FQGNSA. With V trimmed by 5 bases and J by 5 bases, 5 bases remained unmatched. The CDR3 extends over 14 amino acids. The CDR3 bases are TGTGCCAGCAGCCGCCCGGGACTAGCGGACGAGCAGTACTTC. Translating it yields CASSRPGLADEQYF.

The chain recombines TRBV9 with TRBJ2-7; no firm D call. There are 14 residues in the CDR3. V lost 0 bases to trimming and J lost 1 base, with 8 bases between them. Germline CDR1 SGDLS, CDR2 YYNGEE. This CDR3 reads CASSVGSRSYEQYF. For the CDR3, the DNA is TGTGCCAGCAGCGTAGGCTCTAGATCCTACGAGCAGTACTTC.

The sample holds a few counts of this clone. V is TRBV6-5 and J is TRBJ2-6; the D is unclear. Germline V lookup: CDR1 MNHEY, CDR2 SVGAGI. Trimming stripped 0 bases from V and 0 bases from J, with 6 bases between. This CDR3 is 16 amino acids long. The CDR3 protein is CASSYSILSGANVLTF. The CDR3 DNA follows: TGTGCCAGCAGTTACTCAATACTCTCTGGGGCCAACGTCCTGACTTTC.

This clone was detected only a few times. The genes are TRBV12-5 and TRBJ2-7; no definite D call. The CDR3 has 16 amino acids. V was clipped by 1 base and J by 0 bases, with 13 bases between them. The germline CDR1 and CDR2 sequences are LGHNT and FRNRAP. CDR3 sequence reads: CASGLALPVSSYEQYF. The CDR3, as DNA: TGTGCTAGTGGTTTGGCCCTCCCAGTCAGCTCCTACGAGCAGTACTTC.

V is TRBV5-6 and J is TRBJ2-4, with 7 bases fitting TRBD1. The germline gives CDR1 SGHDT, CDR2 YYEEEE. V trimming: 6 bases; J trimming: 6 bases; junction bases outside the gene matches: 18. The CDR3 has 17 residues. CDR3 region: CASIPSRSQGIVNIQYF. The CDR3 DNA sequence: TGTGCCAGCATCCCGTCGCGCTCACAGGGGATAGTAAACATTCAGTACTTC.

V and J are TRBV6-5 and TRBJ1-1; no firm D call. This CDR3 is built from 13 residues. V lost 5 bases and J lost 3, with 10 bases in between. Germline-derived CDR1 and CDR2 are MNHEY and SVGAGI. The CDR3 reads CASSRLSHTEAFF. The DNA for the CDR3 is TGTGCCAGCAGTCGGTTATCGCACACTGAAGCTTTCTTT.